This T cell receptor beta chain was recovered during a study of OX40 agonist ivuxolimab in advanced cancers. Background for the entire study: Ivuxolimab was a fully human IgG2 agonistic monoclonal antibody targeting the costimulatory receptor OX40 (CD134). Intravenous ivuxolimab was administered to patients every 2 weeks at six dose levels: 0.01, 0.1, 0.3, 1.5, 3 and 10 mg/kg. Of the roughly 54 dose-escalation patients, hepatocellular carcinoma was present in around 20, melanoma in around 15, renal cell carcinoma in 9 and head and neck cancer in 9. A male proportion of nearly 85% and a mean age of about 60 years, ranging from roughly 23 to 85, were recorded for the dose-escalation cohort. Prior anti-PD-1, anti-PD-L1 or anti-CTLA-4 therapy was permitted, and 40% of dose-escalation patients had received checkpoint inhibitors. Partial responses were achieved by three dose-escalation patients, of whom one had hepatocellular carcinoma and two had cutaneous melanoma. The purpose of peripheral TCRbeta sequencing was to test whether ivuxolimab changed TCR sequence diversity and led to clonal T-cell expansion. The monotherapy dose-escalation portion (N of about 49 patients) of the phase I ivuxolimab trial is reported in the paper.

Summary of the overall study and its limitations: Which antigens the clonally expanded peripheral T cells were specific for was not determined. Low levels of normalized T-cell clonal expansion were also seen in some patients who did not respond. After ivuxolimab, expanded clones were on average more numerous among CD8+ T cells than among CD4+ T cells. In partial responders in the 0.1-3.0 mg/kg groups, normalized peripheral clonal expansion was found to be among the lowest, especially among CD8+ T cells. Clonal expansion of both CD4+ and CD8+ blood T cells was observed from baseline to week 6 at doses 0.1 to 3.0 mg/kg.

Patients with autoimmune disease history or receiving systemic immunosuppression were excluded from the trial. Peripheral blood for TCR sequencing was collected from all dose cohorts at baseline, on cycle 4 day 1, and on cycle 7 day 1. The samples were drawn from a first-in-human, open-label, multicenter phase I dose-escalation trial of ivuxolimab. Adults with locally advanced or metastatic melanoma, renal cell carcinoma, hepatocellular carcinoma or head and neck squamous cell carcinoma were enrolled in the trial. CD4+ and CD8+ T cells were sorted separately from peripheral blood before TCR sequencing. Counted from cysteine to phenylalanine, this CDR3 has 16 amino acids. Just CDR3 DNA is preserved here, 48 bases in frame from base 1. V lost 2 bases and J lost 2 bases; the stretch between them is 13 bases long. For CDR1 and CDR2, the germline V gene lists MNHNS and SASEGT. To sequence the TCRbeta CDR3 region, genomic DNA was isolated from the sorted cells. The immunoSEQ Assay was used to sequence the TCRbeta CDR3 regions. This is the immuneACCESS table as TCRdb keeps it, with only in-frame sequences that have V and J called. A part of the clones is gone; compared with another copy, unresolved V genes explain less than half, and the rest is unexplained. A total of 63,000 or so clones appear in this sample, roughly nine tenths of them only once. The top ten hold 4% to 4.5% of the sample.

Worth noting for this clone: There is no known antigen for this receptor. No much larger clone exists at a distance of one base, and base qualities are not known.

The sequence is built from TRBV6-1 and TRBJ1-3; the D segment cannot be called with confidence. The clonotype originates from an adult with an advanced solid tumor such as melanoma, head and neck, liver or kidney cancer. This specimen was CD4+ or CD8+ T cells sorted from blood, taken in a trial of the OX40 agonist ivuxolimab. The CDR3 reads CASSEFQLPPGNTIYF. The DNA sequence is given as TGTGCCAGCAGTGAATTTCAGCTCCCCCCTGGAAACACCATATATTTT.